The 10 T cell receptor beta chains presented below share a single source sample, sequenced in a study of cytomegalovirus exposure and HLA in healthy donors. The PCR ran on 60 Vbeta and 13 Jbeta primers. The data were produced by immunoSEQ multiplex PCR, yet TCRdb's version contains in-frame clones alone and is incomplete. The sample yields about 210,000 clones, about 85% seen once. The sample comprised PBMCs. Receptors were obtained from a boy aged 2 to 9 in good health and CMV-seronegative.

This chain uses TRBV2 with TRBJ2-5, with D possibly being TRBD2 (5 bases). The CDR3 runs 12 residues. The V end lost 8 bases, the J end lost 5 bases, and 12 bases lay between the germline ends. CDR1 is SNHLY, CDR2 FYNNEI, per germline. CDR3 amino acids: CASGTSRETQYF. The CDR3 DNA reads TGTGCCAGCGGTACTAGTAGGGAGACCCAGTACTTC.

In its sample, this clone was seen a few times. The chain combines TRBV2 with TRBJ2-3, with 12 bases aligning to TRBD1. The CDR3 totals 18 residues. CDR1 and CDR2 from the germline V gene are SNHLY and FYNNEI. The V gene end was trimmed by 7 bases and the J gene end by 1 base; junction bases not matched to a gene: 12. DNA for the CDR3: TGTGCCAGCACCCTGGGGGGACAGGGGGCTTTTGGCACAGATACGCAGTATTTT. Translation gives CASTLGGQGAFGTDTQYF.

This rearrangement joins TRBV6-1 to TRBJ1-5; no firm D call. The CDR3 extends over 13 amino acids. The germline gives CDR1 MNHNS, CDR2 SASEGT. Trimming shortened V by 3 bases and J by 5 bases, and 8 bases separated the two germline ends. The CDR3 sequence is CASSDGRDQPQHF. The CDR3 bases are TGTGCCAGCAGTGATGGGAGGGATCAGCCCCAGCATTTT.

This clone occurred a few times. The chain combines TRBV30 with TRBJ1-4; D is uncertain. Germline values: CDR1 GTSNPN, CDR2 SVGIG (reference sequence). CDR3 length equals 12 residues. The V and J ends lost 5 bases and 4 bases respectively, with 8 bases between them. CDR3 loop: CAWGTINEKLFF. In nucleotides, the CDR3 is TGTGCCTGGGGCACGATTAATGAAAAACTGTTTTTT.

CDR3: CASSAITEANYGYTF. The DNA for the CDR3 is TGTGCCAGCAGCGCCATAACCGAGGCTAACTATGGCTACACCTTC. The rearrangement uses TRBV5-4 and TRBJ1-2; no firm D call. The CDR3 length is 15 residues. Looked up from germline, CDR1 is SGHNT and CDR2 is YYREEE (reference sequence). Trimming cost V 4 bases and J 0 bases, with 13 bases left between them.

V usage is TRBV28 and J usage is TRBJ2-7, with 9 nucleotides matching TRBD2. CDR1 and CDR2 from the germline V gene are MDHEN and SYDVKM. The CDR3 spans 15 residues. V lost 9 bases and J lost 7; bases outside the gene matches: 16. CDR3 residues: CASIRTAGGAGEQYF. CDR3 nucleotides: TGTGCCAGTATCCGCACGGCGGGAGGGGCCGGGGAGCAGTACTTC.

The rearrangement uses TRBV6-1 and TRBJ1-2, with 9 bases matching TRBD1. The CDR3 loop spans 15 amino acids. J lost 4 bases, V lost 3 bases, and 6 bases had no gene match. Germline V gene sequence: CDR1 MNHNS, CDR2 SASEGT. The CDR3, as DNA: TGTGCCAGCAGTGAGGATGGACAGGGGCTCTATGGCTACACCTTC. This translates into CASSEDGQGLYGYTF.

The chain uses TRBV9 and TRBJ2-3, with 13 bases fitting TRBD2. With V trimmed by 4 bases and J by 0 bases, 8 bases remained unmatched. The CDR3 spans 18 residues. Germline V gene data show CDR1 as SGDLS and CDR2 as YYNGEE. The CDR3 coding sequence is TGTGCCAGCAGCCAGGGACTAGCGGGGCTACCGAGCACAGATACGCAGTATTTT. It encodes CASSQGLAGLPSTDTQYF.

This chain joins TRBV20-1 and TRBJ2-1; a possible D gene is TRBD2 (6 bases). Germline CDR1 reads DFQATT; CDR2 reads SNEGSKA (reference sequence). V dropped 6 bases and J dropped 12 bases, with 12 bases sitting between them. This CDR3 region has 10 residues. The CDR3 loop is CSAASVPQFF. CDR3 coding DNA: TGCAGTGCCGCTAGCGTGCCGCAGTTCTTC.

The chain employs TRBV30 and TRBJ2-2; no clear D gene. V was trimmed by 4 bases and J by 0 bases, leaving 6 bases between them. CDR3 length: 13 residues. Per germline, CDR1 GTSNPN and CDR2 SVGIG (reference sequence). The DNA of the CDR3 is TGTGCCTGGAAATACACGAACACCGGGGAGCTGTTTTTT. It translates to CAWKYTNTGELFF.